What follows is one T cell receptor (beta chain) and its context. Clones were read by immunoSEQ multiplex PCR, and TCRdb kept only the in-frame ones, dropping some. The table shows approximately 63,000 clones, with roughly 89% occurring only once. This sample is drawn from a study of T cells in localized non-small cell lung cancer. Germline CDR1 reads SGHRS; CDR2 reads YFSETQ. The J segment lost 10 bases and the V segment lost 0 bases, leaving 12 bases of the junction unmatched. The CDR3 has 18 residues. The chain carries TRBV5-1 and TRBJ2-1; TRBD2 agrees at 14 bases. The origin of this receptor is a man aged 35 to 69 with stage I squamous cell lung carcinoma. The source material was peripheral blood, sampled before any cancer treatment. The CDR3 protein is CASSLETSGRALLREQFF. CDR3 coding DNA: TGCGCCAGCAGCTTGGAGACTAGCGGGAGGGCCTTACTCAGGGAGCAGTTCTTC.